The 24 T cell receptor beta chains below were found in one sample sequenced in a study of early T cells in non-severe SARS-CoV-2 infection. One entry per CDR3 protein results from TCRdb running MiXCR on the 5' RACE reads. This table has about 100,000 distinct CDR3 sequences, about 12% appearing once. The sequencing input was whole blood. These receptors came from an adult who was a healthcare worker with PCR-confirmed SARS-CoV-2 infection or an uninfected control (not recorded which).

The chain has TRBV3-1 and TRBJ1-6; D not resolved. Between the trimmed V and J ends, which lost 4 bases and 10 bases, there was a span of 17 bases. CDR3 length: 15 residues. The V gene's germline CDR1 is LGHDT and CDR2 YNNKEL (reference sequence). The CDR3 loop is CASSLFGRLESPLHF. In DNA form, the CDR3 reads TGTGCCAGCAGCCTTTTCGGTAGATTAGAGTCACCCCTCCACTTT.

A few counts support this clonotype. The chain employs TRBV30 and TRBJ2-4; D uncertain. The CDR3 loop spans 11 amino acids. V was clipped by 5 bases and J by 8 bases, with 10 bases between them. Looked up from germline, CDR1 is GTSNPN and CDR2 is SVGIG (reference sequence). The CDR3 sequence is CAWGSSDIQYF. The CDR3 DNA follows: TGTGCCTGGGGCAGCTCGGACATTCAGTACTTC.

In this sample, this clonotype turned up many times. This sequence joins TRBV28 and TRBJ1-1; 10 positions match TRBD1. CDR1 MDHEN and CDR2 SYDVKM come from the germline V gene. Trimming cost V 5 bases and J 6 bases; bases outside gene matches: 27. The CDR3 consists of 21 residues. CDR3 nucleotide sequence: TGTGCCAGCAGTCCTCTTGTGCCGGGACAGGGGTACCCGGCGGCGATGGCTGAAGCTTTCTTT. It translates to CASSPLVPGQGYPAAMAEAFF.

The chain has TRBV6-6 and TRBJ1-5; D may be TRBD1 (5 bases). V was cut by 5 bases and J by 2 bases, with 16 bases left in between. Germline CDR1 is MNHNY and CDR2 is SVGAGI (reference sequence). This CDR3 is built from 16 residues. CDR3 nucleotide sequence: TGTGCCAGCAGTGGGGTTGGGGGGAAGGGCAATCAGCCCCAGCATTTT. Translated, it gives CASSGVGGKGNQPQHF.

The chain carries TRBV5-1 and TRBJ1-1; TRBD1 matches at 10 bases. V lost 0 bases to trimming and J lost 8 bases; unmatched junction nucleotides: 10. Germline CDR1 SGHRS, CDR2 YFSETQ. This CDR3 contains 16 residues. CDR3 coding DNA: TGCGCCAGCAGCTTGGCCCCGGGGACAGGGGTATCAGAAGCTTTCTTT. It encodes CASSLAPGTGVSEAFF.

This clonotype was seen many times. The V call is TRBV4-1, the J call TRBJ2-7; D may be TRBD2 (5 bases). Germline V CDR1 and CDR2: MGHRA, YSYEKL. Trimming took off 1 base at V and 3 bases at J, with 13 bases between the two ends. This CDR3 is 15 amino acids long. The CDR3 DNA sequence: TGCGCCAGCAGCCAAGTGGAGGCGACCATCTACGAGCAGTACTTC. This translates into CASSQVEATIYEQYF.

V usage is TRBV7-9 and J usage is TRBJ2-3, with 11 bases fitting TRBD2. Trimming cost V 1 base and J 5 bases; bases outside gene matches: 5. The CDR3 runs to 16 residues. The germline CDR1 and CDR2 sequences are SEHNR and FQNEAQ (reference sequence). The CDR3 spells CASSLVAGGPGDTQYF. The CDR3 region has the DNA TGTGCCAGCAGCTTAGTAGCGGGGGGGCCTGGAGATACGCAGTATTTT.

V gene TRBV7-3 combines with J gene TRBJ2-7; the D gene is possibly TRBD1 (5 bases). Between the trimmed V and J ends, which lost 3 bases and 1 base, there was a span of 10 bases. The CDR3 length is 14 residues. The V gene's germline CDR1 is SGHTA and CDR2 FQGTGA. Here the CDR3 DNA reads TGTGCCAGCAGCTTTAGTGGGGCTTCCTACGAGCAGTACTTC. It translates to CASSFSGASYEQYF.

The chain employs TRBV4-2 and TRBJ2-1; 8 nucleotides line up with TRBD2. J gave up 7 bases and V 2 bases, and 10 bases lay outside the gene matches. Germline assignment: CDR1 LGHNA and CDR2 YNFKEQ. The CDR3 runs 16 residues. Here the CDR3 DNA reads TGTGCCAGCAGCCAAATAAAACGGGGGGGCAGGAATGAGCAGTTCTTC. Amino acid sequence: CASSQIKRGGRNEQFF.

This clonotype appeared a few times. This chain connects TRBV6-6 to TRBJ1-2; D is unresolved. The germline CDR1 and CDR2 sequences are MNHNY and SVGAGI (reference sequence). Trimming took off 7 bases at V and 6 bases at J, with 18 bases between the two ends. The CDR3 spans 14 residues. CDR3 nucleotides: TGTGCCAGCACCCGCCCGCCGGTAACGAATGGCTACACCTTC. This sequence encodes CASTRPPVTNGYTF.

CDR3 loop: CASSPGAYNSPLHF. The CDR3 nucleotides read TGTGCCAGCAGCCCAGGGGCCTATAATTCACCCCTCCACTTT. The chain is built from TRBV7-3 and TRBJ1-6; D perhaps matches TRBD1 (6 bases). The germline V gene encodes CDR1 SGHTA and CDR2 FQGTGA. V lost 5 bases, J lost 2 bases, and 7 bases lay in between. There are 14 residues in the CDR3.

This clonotype has more than one count but fewer than ten. The genes are TRBV30 and TRBJ1-3, with D unclear. CDR3 length: 13 residues. V dropped 8 bases and J dropped 6 bases, with 17 bases sitting between them. The germline V gene has CDR1 GTSNPN and CDR2 SVGIG (reference sequence). CDR3 sequence: CAGGSARENTIYF. CDR3 nucleotides: TGTGCCGGAGGGAGCGCGCGGGAAAACACCATATATTTT.

Only a few counts were recorded for this clonotype. The chain is built from TRBV12-3 or TRBV12-4 and TRBJ2-1; the match to TRBD2 covers 10 bases. V was clipped by 7 bases and J by 0 bases; unmatched bases: 9. The length of the CDR3 is 17 residues. Here the CDR3 reads CASTVGLAAHSYNEQFF. The CDR3 DNA sequence: TGTGCCAGCACCGTTGGACTAGCGGCACACTCCTACAATGAGCAGTTCTTC.

The genes are TRBV12-3 or TRBV12-4 and TRBJ1-1; tentative D call: TRBD1 (5 bases). V dropped 3 bases and J dropped 1 base, with 21 bases sitting between them. CDR3 length: 18 residues. The CDR3 is CASSLGMSGKFGNTEAFF. In DNA form, the CDR3 reads TGTGCCAGCAGTTTGGGGATGTCAGGGAAGTTCGGGAACACTGAAGCTTTCTTT.

This clonotype was counted a few times. This chain connects TRBV20-1 to TRBJ2-1, with a tentative D call TRBD1 (5 bases). The CDR3 sequence is 15 residues long. V dropped 5 bases and J dropped 0 bases, with 14 bases sitting between them. Germline CDR1 reads DFQATT; CDR2 reads SNEGSKA (reference sequence). CDR3 region: CSALGAQISYNEQFF. The CDR3 region has the DNA TGCAGTGCTTTAGGGGCACAAATCTCCTACAATGAGCAGTTCTTC.

The chain employs TRBV3-1 and TRBJ1-1; maybe TRBD1 (5 bases). V was trimmed by 3 bases and J by 1 base, leaving 15 bases between them. CDR3 length: 16 amino acids. The V gene's germline CDR1 is LGHDT and CDR2 YNNKEL (reference sequence). CDR3 protein: CASSHEPGGSNTEAFF. The DNA for the CDR3 is TGTGCCAGCAGCCACGAGCCCGGGGGGTCGAACACTGAAGCTTTCTTT.

In its sample, this clonotype was seen many times. The V gene is TRBV29-1, the J gene TRBJ1-1; D is perhaps TRBD1 (5 bases). The CDR3 is 12 residues long. V was shortened by 5 bases and J by 1 base, with 8 bases between the two germline ends. Germline V lookup: CDR1 SQVTM, CDR2 ANQGSEA. CDR3 sequence (DNA): TGCAGCGTTATGCAGGGGAACACTGAAGCTTTCTTT. Protein: CSVMQGNTEAFF.

This clonotype was recorded many times. The CDR3 sequence is CASSAPRGRGSTEAFF. CDR3 sequence (DNA): TGTGCCAGCAGTGCTCCGCGCGGCCGGGGGAGCACTGAAGCTTTCTTT. The chain employs TRBV5-4 and TRBJ1-1, with D maybe TRBD1 (5 bases). V lost 5 bases and J 4 bases, leaving 21 bases between the germline ends. This CDR3 is built from 16 residues. In germline, CDR1 is SGHNT, CDR2 YYREEE (reference sequence).

V is TRBV6-2 or TRBV6-3 and J is TRBJ2-7, with 12 bases lining up with TRBD2. The CDR3 runs 15 residues. J was trimmed by 0 bases and V by 5 bases; bases with no gene match: 2. Germline loops: CDR1 MNHEY, CDR2 SVGEGT. CDR3 sequence: CASSRTSGTSYEQYF. The CDR3 nucleotides are TGTGCCAGCAGTAGGACTAGCGGGACCTCCTACGAGCAGTACTTC.

This clonotype has a single count. This sequence joins TRBV12-3 or TRBV12-4 and TRBJ2-1; D possibly corresponds to TRBD2 (5 bases). CDR3 length: 12 residues. Trimming removed 2 bases from V and 12 bases from J, with 11 bases in between. In DNA, the CDR3 is TGTGCCAGCAGTTTACTAGCAGTAGGGCAGTTCTTC. Translation: CASSLLAVGQFF.

At least ten counts were recorded for this clonotype. The rearrangement uses TRBV12-3 or TRBV12-4 and TRBJ2-3, with 10 bases identical to TRBD2. The V segment lost 3 bases and the J segment 2 bases; nucleotides outside the gene matches: 14. The CDR3 sequence is 19 residues long. The CDR3 coding sequence is TGTGCCAGCAGTTTCCATCCTAGCGGGAGTCGGGGATCCACAGATACGCAGTATTTT. It specifies CASSFHPSGSRGSTDTQYF.

V is TRBV19 and J is TRBJ1-5; 11 bases are shared with TRBD1. V shed 6 bases and J 7 bases; nucleotides not matched to a gene: 2. The CDR3 has 13 amino acids. From germline, CDR1 is LNHDA and CDR2 SQIVND (reference sequence). The CDR3 sequence: CASSGQGAQPQHF. The CDR3 coding sequence is TGTGCCAGTAGCGGACAGGGGGCCCAGCCCCAGCATTTT.

This clonotype was observed a few times. The CDR3 sequence is CASSQPGQGYEQYF. The CDR3, as DNA: TGTGCCAGCAGCCAACCGGGACAGGGCTACGAGCAGTACTTC. The J gene is TRBJ2-7, the V gene TRBV14; the match to TRBD1 covers 9 bases. The CDR3 is 14 residues long. The V segment lost 2 bases and the J segment 3 bases; nucleotides outside the gene matches: 2. The V gene's germline CDR1 is SGHDN and CDR2 FVKESK.

Many counts were recorded for this clonotype. A read error may produce the germline difference seen at one junction end. This chain connects TRBV24-1 to TRBJ2-3, with 11 bases aligning to TRBD2. The CDR3 is 13 residues long. Germline V CDR1 and CDR2: KGHDR, SFDVKD. Here the CDR3 reads CATSALPGLAVTF. The CDR3 region has the DNA TGTGCCACCAGTGCCTTACCGGGACTAGCGGTAACTTTT.